This record concerns one T cell receptor (beta chain) sequence. This clone was picked up one time. Its antigen remains undetermined. No much larger clone exists at a distance of one base, and base qualities are not known. The sample belongs to a study of cytomegalovirus exposure and HLA in healthy donors (dated by TCRdb to 2015 to 2018). The study in broad terms: In an earlier analysis of fewer than 750 of the donors, 250 to 350 Gb of sequence data and 100 million or so unique TCR beta sequences from about 179 million T cells were reported. Besides the first cohort of more than 650 subjects, a separate validation cohort made up of roughly 120 different subjects was used. An earlier analysis of 587 of the donors applied high-throughput TCR beta sequencing to assess whether each TCR beta V gene segment acted as functional or pseudogenic. HLA typing included class I and class II loci at four-digit resolution. An early release that covered several hundred HLA-typed donors contained around 300 gigabases of sequencing data and 85 million to 100 million unique TCR sequences. The study aimed to test whether signatures of past pathogen exposure could be identified by cataloging public T cell receptors. About five DR-DQ haplotypes were treated as single units for association and clustering because of strong linkage in the cohort. Donor age, sex, ethnicity and CMV serostatus were compiled alongside the repertoire data. Of the roughly 400 genotyped donors, roughly 80% fell in the genetic ancestry cluster associated with self-reported Caucasian donors. Every discovery cohort repertoire had been produced on one sequencing platform. Rather than using new phenotypic data, the later analysis identified candidate immune exposures from TCR beta sequences and from how often those sequences occurred across donors. On average, around 240,000 unique TCR beta nucleotide sequences were sequenced per donor among 300 to 500 genotyped donors of the cohort, with 15% to 20% of those sequences being non-productive. A later genetic analysis took genome-wide SNP genotypes for about three fifths of the roughly 670 donors and used that subset as a discovery cohort. The study used immunosequencing to profile the T cell repertoires of around 600 subjects and linked those repertoires to cytomegalovirus serostatus. Typing coverage varied by locus: about 629-630 donors for A, B, C, DRB1 and DQB1; approximately 560 for DQA1; nearly 610 for DPA1; fewer than 480 for DPB1. The study combined high-throughput TCR immunosequencing, statistical association of individual TCRs with disease status, and machine learning to predict cytomegalovirus infection status. A later analysis re-analyzed previously published TCR beta repertoires from 550 to 700 donors and added high-resolution HLA genotyping to study TCR occurrence patterns. Findings and caveats that apply to the study as a whole: In a later analysis, HLA-associated TCR beta chains were found to be more clonally expanded and to have lower generation probabilities than equally common non-associated chains. In vitro tests confirmed that a few of the cytomegalovirus-associated TCR beta chains recognize cytomegalovirus antigens. Cytomegalovirus status was reported to be diagnosed by the classifier with high specificity and sensitivity in both the original and validation cohorts. Several of the top co-occurrence clusters appeared to be linked to parvovirus B19, influenza, CMV and Epstein-Barr virus, according to a later analysis. Sequencing depth was assumed to be roughly uniform across donors in the presence/absence analyses, though that assumption may not hold. In a later analysis, most CMV-associated TCR beta chains were found to appear HLA-restricted, with HLA associations seemingly driven largely by CMV exposure. Strong co-occurrence of HLA alleles, especially DR and DQ, made assigning TCR associations to individual alleles difficult. The earlier analysis of about 600 of the donors excluded some 15 rarely observed V segments, including chromosome 9 orphons, because counts were too low. A cluster of highly shared sequence variants was judged likely to represent a technical artifact of the sequencing pipeline. In a later genetic analysis, fewer N-insertions in productive TCRs were reported among donors in an Asian-associated ancestry cluster than the 666-donor mean. In an earlier analysis of fewer than 700 of the donors, most TCR beta V segments appeared in productive rearrangements about 87% or about 30% of the time, broadly matching IMGT annotations. Correlated functional status among segregating V segments might reflect linkage disequilibrium, but an unknown experimental factor could not be ruled out. Because HLA typing was missing for some donors at each locus, association tests included only the typed subset. In a later analysis, about 17,000 TCR beta sequences were associated with specific HLA alleles at a false discovery rate of 0.05. An association between a missense DCLRE1C variant and V-gene and J-gene trimming of TCR beta chains was found in a later genetic analysis and replicated in an independent cohort. In this cohort, only TCR beta chains were sequenced, and detectable features were limited by the absence of alpha or paired-chain data. The authors suggested that the approach could potentially be generalized to other disease states and immunological phenotypes. Because the 87-base-pair reads could not distinguish some IMGT-functional V segments, including TRBV6-2 and TRBV6-3, those segments were excluded. A further reported finding was that TCR beta sequences accurately predicted the HLA-A and HLA-B alleles for most subjects in the first cohort. Immune exposure information for the cohort was limited to CMV serostatus. The study listed 150 to 200 TCR beta chains as associated with cytomegalovirus. Most TCR sequences were seen in very few donors, while some public TCRs were found in many individuals. A later analysis found that TCR association rates varied across HLA loci, with DRB1 alleles showing the most associated TCRs and HLA-C alleles the fewest.

The method was the immunoSEQ multiplex PCR assay. For the multiplex PCR, a mixture combining 60 forward primers for TCR Vbeta segments and 13 reverse primers for TCR Jbeta segments was used. A multiplex PCR assay on genomic DNA amplified the CDR3 region of rearranged TCR beta genes. On the Illumina HiSeq System, the amplified TCR beta libraries were sequenced as 87-base-pair reads. The study's processing was this. A later analysis tallied 80 million to 95 million unique TCR beta chains across the 700 or so repertoires, and about 10 million of those chains were shared by two or more donors. A nearest-neighbor algorithm error-corrected the raw reads and collapsed the reads into unique sequences, merging closely related sequences to remove PCR and sequencing errors. V, D and J gene segments were assigned by aligning CDR3 sequences to IMGT reference sequences. Each retained sequence needed at least a six-nucleotide match to both a V gene segment and a J gene segment. Rearrangements were called productive when the CDR3 lacked stop codons and stayed in frame with V and J; all others were non-productive. CDR3 was defined by IMGT convention, running from the second conserved V-encoded cysteine to the conserved J-encoded phenylalanine. The earlier analysis of 587 of the donors excluded sequences that lacked an unambiguous match to a single V gene segment. In an earlier analysis of 587 of the donors, a V segment was called functional when productive rearrangements were above 56.7%, and segregating when the standard deviation between donors exceeded 5%. A statistical classification framework was built for diagnosing cytomegalovirus status from the catalog of TCR beta chain sequences. In a later analysis, TCR nucleotide sequences were compared against IMGT/GENE-DB human TR gene sequences so that V and J genes could be assigned. The TCRdist pipeline was used in a later analysis to assign CDR3 sequences and most-parsimonious VDJ recombination scenarios. In a later analysis, every TCR beta chain was defined by the combination of its CDR3 amino acid sequence and its V-gene family, and reads without a unique V-gene family were dropped. To address suspected cross-contamination and a sequencing artifact, a later analysis removed roughly 580 highly shared, low-generation-probability nucleotide sequences. In a later analysis, a clonal expansion index was calculated for each public chain from normalized within-repertoire ranks of inferred template counts. A later analysis computed generation probabilities with a VDJ recombination model fitted to out-of-frame rearrangements, and checked the results against IGoR. Hypergeometric tests were used in a later analysis to score TCR-TCR, TCR-HLA and TCR-CMV co-occurrence, with a repertoire-size bias correction applied to the TCR pairs. False discovery rates were estimated in a later analysis by permuting HLA or CMV assignments 20 times. In a later analysis, co-occurring TCRs were grouped using DBSCAN, with TCRdist sequence similarity added in when clustering inside HLA-allele-positive subsets. Co-occurrence clustering excluded repertoires with fewer than 30,000 or more than 120,000 public chains, plus five with anomalous nucleotide sharing. This immuneACCESS table, as held by TCRdb, lists in-frame sequences with V and J called but not all clones. Of the missing ones, under half trace to an unresolved V gene in checked studies; the others have no known cause. V and J calls and clone size come straight from that table; D and trimming were deduced from the DNA. This sample comprises approximately 90,000 clones, about 63% of them detected only once. Of the sample, just under 6.5% falls within the top ten clones.

V drops 5 bases and J drops 0 bases, leaving 13 bases in between. The CDR3 holds 15 amino acids from the cysteine to the phenylalanine. Kept here is only the CDR3 DNA, which spans 45 bases and is read in frame from base 1. The germline V gene (reference sequence) provides CDR1 SGHNT and CDR2 YYREEE. In total, roughly 670 healthy bone marrow donors made up the cohort. At the time of sampling, all cohort members were nominally healthy, though unrecorded immune exposures were likely present. The donor tested CMV seronegative, placing the donor among the roughly 350 seronegative members of the cohort. Every donor gave a peripheral blood sample, and the peripheral blood mononuclear cells from that sample were used for TCR beta sequencing. Genomic DNA extraction from the blood cell samples was performed with the Qiagen DNeasy Blood Extraction Kit.

Sequenced input: PBMCs. This TCR derives from a woman in her twenties or thirties in good health and CMV-seronegative. Here the chain combines TRBV5-4 and TRBJ2-3; TRBD2 might be the D gene, on 5 matching bases. This receptor carries the CDR3 CASSWSGTSTDTQYF. The bases read TGTGCCAGCAGTTGGAGCGGAACTAGCACAGATACGCAGTATTTT.